This T cell receptor beta chain was observed in a study of regulatory T cells in long-lasting Graves disease. Libraries of TCR beta came from iRepertoire HTBI primers plus Arm-PCR of CDR3 regions. TCRdb re-called the multiplex PCR reads with MiXCR, one entry per CDR3 protein. Here the sample spans 400,000 to 650,000 distinct CDR3 sequences, roughly 15% being singletons. Trimming left V 0 bases short and J 8 bases short, with 14 bases between. This CDR3 has 14 residues. Germline V gene data show CDR1 as SQVTM and CDR2 as ANQGSEA. Time point in this sample: newly diagnosed GD, antithyroid drugs for less than 3 months. RNA from PBMCs was the source of the TCR library. A further study also used this sample, focusing on T cells in Graves' hyperthyroidism and ophthalmopathy.

The gene calls are TRBV29-1 and TRBJ2-1, with D possibly called TRBD1 or TRBD2 (5 bases each). The origin of this receptor is a woman in her forties or fifties with Graves disease. The source material was peripheral blood mononuclear cells (PBMCs), sampled at new diagnosis, from a patient treated with antithyroid drugs. The CDR3, as DNA: TGCAGCGTTGAAGAGGATCCGATGGGGGATGAGCAGTTCTTC. Amino acid sequence: CSVEEDPMGDEQFF.